The 19 T cell receptor beta chains presented below share a single source sample, sequenced in a study of T cells after yellow fever vaccination. In TCRdb, the 5' RACE reads were re-called with MiXCR into one record per CDR3 protein. Here the sample spans about 240,000 distinct CDR3 sequences, about 7% being singletons. The source material was CD4+ T cells sorted from PBMCs, sampled 15 days after the yellow fever booster vaccination. The receptors were gathered from a man aged 25-45 years who received the YFV17D yellow fever vaccine.

This clonotype was observed many times. V usage is TRBV7-6 and J usage is TRBJ1-1; no clear D. The V end was cut by 4 bases, the J end by 0 bases, with 9 bases between. This CDR3 is 14 amino acids long. Germline values: CDR1 SGHVS, CDR2 FNYEAQ. CDR3 loop: CASSSIGMNTEAFF. The CDR3 region has the DNA TGTGCCAGCAGCTCAATTGGGATGAACACTGAAGCTTTCTTT.

This clonotype has a handful of counts. DNA of the CDR3: TGCAGTGTCAGGGCGTCGGACATTCAGTACTTC. It yields the protein CSVRASDIQYF. The chain is built from TRBV20-1 and TRBJ2-4; D is perhaps TRBD1 (5 bases). CDR1 and CDR2 from the germline V gene are DFQATT and SNEGSKA (reference sequence). The V and J ends lost 7 bases and 8 bases respectively, with 12 bases between them. The CDR3 is 11 amino acids.

This clonotype was observed a few times. The chain employs TRBV19 and TRBJ2-7, with 13 bases matching TRBD2. Germline V gene lookup returns CDR1 LNHDA and CDR2 SQIVND (reference sequence). This CDR3 is 17 amino acids long. The V and J ends lost 4 bases and 4 bases, in that order; junction bases with no gene match: 10. The CDR3 coding sequence is TGTGCCAGTAGTACCAGGGCCGGGACTAGCGGGATTTACGAGCAGTACTTC. Encoded protein: CASSTRAGTSGIYEQYF.

The chain carries TRBV3-1 and TRBJ1-1, with TRBD1 identical over 8 bases. The CDR3 totals 21 residues. J gave up 4 bases and V 4 bases, and 26 bases lay outside the gene matches. Per germline, CDR1 LGHDT and CDR2 YNNKEL (reference sequence). CDR3 nucleotide sequence: TGTGCCAGCAGCCTTTGGTGGCCCATGGTGGGACAGGCTGAGTGGGTCACTGAAGCTTTCTTT. It translates to CASSLWWPMVGQAEWVTEAFF.

The chain employs TRBV27 and TRBJ1-1, with 7 bases matching TRBD1. After removal of 3 bases from V and 1 base from J, the junction contained 2 bases not matched to a gene. The CDR3 is 14 residues long. Germline values: CDR1 MNHEY, CDR2 SMNVEV (reference sequence). For the CDR3, the DNA is TGTGCCAGCAGTTTCGAGGGGGCGAACACTGAAGCTTTCTTT. Protein product: CASSFEGANTEAFF.

This clonotype was counted only a few times. The genes are TRBV6-1 and TRBJ2-2; D not certain. V lost 7 bases to trimming and J lost 4 bases, with 16 bases between them. The CDR3 extends over 15 amino acids. Looked up from germline, CDR1 is MNHNS and CDR2 is SASEGT. The DNA for the CDR3 is TGTGCCAGCACTCGGACCGGTACTACCACCGGGGAGCTGTTTTTT. Its translation is CASTRTGTTTGELFF.

As to this clonotype: One base away lies a much larger clone, so this may be a sequencing read error. V and J are TRBV9 and TRBJ2-2, with TRBD2 matching 9 bases. This CDR3 is 16 amino acids long. From germline, CDR1 is SGDLS and CDR2 YYNGEE. DNA of the CDR3: TGTGCCAGCAGCGGACTAGCGGAACCGAACACCGTGGAGCTGTTTTTT. Translation: CASSGLAEPNTVELFF.

CDR3 amino acids: CASSLAEGADYGYTF. In nucleotides, the CDR3 is TGCGCCAGCAGCTTGGCCGAGGGGGCGGACTATGGCTACACCTTC. The V call is TRBV5-1, the J call TRBJ1-2, with 7 nucleotides matching TRBD1. Germline V lookup: CDR1 SGHRS, CDR2 YFSETQ. This CDR3 is built from 15 residues. The V and J ends lost 0 bases and 3 bases, in that order; junction bases with no gene match: 5.

The table lists this clonotype with a few counts. The chain links TRBV25-1 to TRBJ1-6, with 8 nucleotides matching TRBD1. Germline V gene data show CDR1 as MGHDK and CDR2 as SYGVNS. With 4 bases clipped from V and 6 bases from J, the junction kept 5 bases outside the gene matches. This CDR3 contains 15 residues. CDR3 sequence reads: CASSAGTGFNSPLHF. In DNA, the CDR3 is TGTGCCAGCAGTGCAGGGACAGGCTTTAATTCACCCCTCCACTTT.

This clonotype occurred many times. The chain employs TRBV20-1 and TRBJ2-7; tentatively, D is TRBD1 (6 bases). V gave up 1 base and J gave up 3 bases, with 10 bases separating them. Germline V CDR1 and CDR2: DFQATT, SNEGSKA (reference sequence). This CDR3 contains 13 residues. The chain's CDR3 is CSARGGQIYEQYF. CDR3 DNA: TGCAGTGCTAGAGGAGGACAGATCTACGAGCAGTACTTC.

This clonotype was counted at least ten times. CDR3 loop: CAISAGEDEQFF. DNA for the CDR3: TGTGCCATCAGTGCAGGGGAAGATGAGCAGTTCTTC. The J gene is TRBJ2-1, the V gene TRBV10-3; D may be TRBD1 (6 bases). The CDR3 totals 12 residues. CDR1 and CDR2 from the germline V gene are ENHRY and SYGVKD. Trimming stripped 4 bases from V and 8 bases from J, with 9 bases between.

This clonotype was seen more than once but under ten times. J is TRBJ2-6 and V is TRBV5-8, with D perhaps TRBD1 or TRBD2 (5 bases each). The length of the CDR3 is 17 residues. The ends were cut back, 5 bases at V and 0 bases at J, with 15 bases in the middle. The V gene's germline CDR1 is SGHTS and CDR2 YDEGEE. CDR3 sequence reads: CASRTGTGSSGANVLTF. The CDR3 DNA follows: TGTGCCAGCAGGACCGGGACGGGGAGCTCTGGGGCCAACGTCCTGACTTTC.

This clonotype showed up just a few times. The chain has TRBV19 and TRBJ2-7, with TRBD2 as a possible D gene (6 bases). Trimming took 1 base from V and 4 from J, leaving 11 bases between them. The CDR3 totals 14 residues. Germline values: CDR1 LNHDA, CDR2 SQIVND (reference sequence). This chain's CDR3 is CASSIAGRTYEQYF. CDR3 bases: TGTGCCAGTAGTATAGCTGGGAGGACGTACGAGCAGTACTTC.

This clonotype was seen more than once but under ten times. The chain carries TRBV18 and TRBJ2-2; TRBD1 might be the D (6 bases). Trimming removed 0 bases at V and 5 bases at J, with 13 bases between. Per the germline V gene, CDR1 is KGHSH and CDR2 is LQKENI. The CDR3 runs 16 residues. The CDR3 sequence: CASSPPKGENTGELFF. In DNA form, the CDR3 reads TGTGCCAGCTCACCACCGAAGGGGGAAAATACCGGGGAGCTGTTTTTT.

This clonotype was seen at least ten times. The gene calls are TRBV10-3 and TRBJ2-1; D call uncertain. This CDR3 comprises 14 residues. With 2 bases removed from V and 0 bases from J, the gap between germline ends came to 5 bases. CDR1 and CDR2 from the germline V gene are ENHRY and SYGVKD. The CDR3 DNA is TGTGCCATCAGTGAGGGTAGCTCCTACAATGAGCAGTTCTTC. This sequence encodes CAISEGSSYNEQFF.

This clonotype was detected a few times. The rearrangement links TRBV5-1 to TRBJ2-2; maybe TRBD2 (5 bases). Trimming took 7 bases from V and 0 from J, leaving 10 bases between them. The germline gives CDR1 SGHRS, CDR2 YFSETQ. This CDR3 has 14 amino acids. CDR3 loop: CASGLGSNTGELFF. The CDR3, as DNA: TGCGCCAGCGGACTGGGATCGAACACCGGGGAGCTGTTTTTT.

Comment on this clonotype: This clone may be a read error of a much larger clone one base away. The chain combines TRBV6-1 with TRBJ2-3, with no clear D. This CDR3 has 14 residues. Germline values: CDR1 MNHNS, CDR2 SASEGT. CDR3 DNA sequence: TGTGCCAGCAGGCCTCGCGCCCAGGCAGATTCGCAGTATTTT. This codes for CASRPRAQADSQYF.

The chain is built from TRBV4-2 and TRBJ1-6; D ambiguous. V dropped 0 bases and J dropped 7 bases, with 13 bases sitting between them. Germline assignment: CDR1 LGHNA and CDR2 YNFKEQ. The length of the CDR3 is 16 residues. CDR3 sequence (DNA): TGTGCCAGCAGCCAAGATCGGAACAGTAACAATTCACCCCTCCACTTT. It yields the protein CASSQDRNSNNSPLHF.

In its sample, this clonotype was seen many times. The gene calls are TRBV12-3 or TRBV12-4 and TRBJ2-2, with a tentative D call TRBD1 (5 bases). V lost 6 bases, J lost 5 bases, and 7 bases lay in between. The CDR3 is 12 residues long. The CDR3 DNA sequence: TGTGCCAGCAGCAGGGAAACCGGGGAGCTGTTTTTT. This translates into CASSRETGELFF.